These 20 T cell receptor beta chains were sequenced from one sample in a study of T cell clonotyping in hematopoietic cell transplantation. TCRdb's table, derived via immunoSEQ multiplex PCR, lists solely in-frame clones and lacks some. The data show a few thousand clones, 65% to 80% seen once. The sequences come from PBMCs, collected 100 days after allogeneic stem cell transplant. The receptors stem from a male patient aged 60-69 years who had an allogeneic stem cell transplant, so the T cells may come from the graft donor. Some clones in this sample may be carry-over from other donors' samples.

This chain joins TRBV27 and TRBJ1-5; D perhaps matches TRBD1 (5 bases). The germline V gene has CDR1 MNHEY and CDR2 SMNVEV (reference sequence). The CDR3 is 16 residues long. Trimming took 5 bases from V and 0 from J, leaving 14 bases between them. DNA for the CDR3: TGTGCCAGCAGTCGATTCTGGGACGGTAGCAATCAGCCCCAGCATTTT. It codes for CASSRFWDGSNQPQHF.

The table lists this clone with a count of one. J is TRBJ2-3 and V is TRBV5-6; 10 bases map to TRBD2. Germline values: CDR1 SGHDT, CDR2 YYEEEE. The CDR3 covers 16 residues. The trim removed 0 bases at V and 3 bases at J, leaving 4 bases unmatched. The CDR3 DNA sequence: TGTGCCAGCAGCTTGGTAGGTAGCGGGAGGACAGATACGCAGTATTTT. Amino acids: CASSLVGSGRTDTQYF.

V usage is TRBV7-9 and J usage is TRBJ1-2, with TRBD1 as a possible D gene (5 bases). Germline V gene sequence: CDR1 SEHNR, CDR2 FQNEAQ (reference sequence). The V and J ends lost 1 base and 2 bases respectively, with 8 bases between them. CDR3 size: 14 residues. CDR3 nucleotides: TGTGCCAGCAGCTTAGGATACAGGAACTATGGCTACACCTTC. Translating it yields CASSLGYRNYGYTF.

DNA of the CDR3: TGCAGCGTCAGCCAAACAGGTAATGAGCAGTTCTTC. Protein: CSVSQTGNEQFF. This chain links TRBV29-1 with TRBJ2-1; a weak D match, TRBD1 (5 bases). This CDR3 is built from 12 residues. Trimming stripped 6 bases from V and 7 bases from J, with 13 bases between. Germline CDR1 is SQVTM and CDR2 is ANQGSEA.

The chain recombines TRBV4-2 with TRBJ2-7; possible D gene TRBD2, 6 bases. Trimming removed 3 bases at V and 6 bases at J, with 6 bases between. The CDR3 runs 11 residues. Germline V lookup: CDR1 LGHNA, CDR2 YNFKEQ. CDR3 in DNA: TGTGCCAGCAGCCACGGGGGCGAGCAGTACTTC. Amino acids: CASSHGGEQYF.

This chain joins TRBV19 and TRBJ2-7; 8 bases are a match to TRBD1. The CDR3 length is 16 residues. In germline, CDR1 is LNHDA, CDR2 SQIVND (reference sequence). Trimming removed 0 bases from V and 1 base from J; junction bases left unmatched: 5. CDR3 nucleotide sequence: TGTGCCAGTAGTATAGATTTGGACAGGGATTCCTACGAGCAGTACTTC. This translates into CASSIDLDRDSYEQYF.

The chain recombines TRBV4-1 with TRBJ2-5, with 7 bases aligning to TRBD2. Near its end, the DNA agrees better with TRBJ2-7, so the J call may be wrong. This CDR3 has 15 residues. Germline-derived CDR1 and CDR2 are MGHRA and YSYEKL. CDR3 protein: CASSQDWSSGYEQYF. CDR3 coding DNA: TGCGCCAGCAGCCAAGACTGGTCTAGCGGATACGAGCAGTACTTC.

The chain recombines TRBV5-4 with TRBJ2-5; the match to TRBD2 covers 7 bases. This CDR3 contains 14 residues. Germline lookup yields CDR1 SGHNT and CDR2 YYREEE (reference sequence). V dropped 4 bases and J dropped 1; count of bases not matched to a gene: 4. The CDR3 loop is CASSHGGGQETQYF. The CDR3 DNA reads as TGTGCCAGCAGCCACGGCGGGGGCCAAGAGACCCAGTACTTC.

This clone appeared a few times. J is TRBJ2-5 and V is TRBV5-1; 10 bases are shared with TRBD2. V gave up 3 bases and J gave up 3 bases; unmatched junction bases: 5. The CDR3 sequence is 15 residues long. CDR1 is SGHRS, CDR2 YFSETQ, per germline. CDR3: CASSSGTSVEETQYF. The CDR3 DNA is TGCGCCAGCAGCTCCGGGACTAGCGTTGAAGAGACCCAGTACTTC.

This chain uses TRBV7-9 with TRBJ2-3, with D tentatively TRBD2 (5 bases). Trimming removed 7 bases at V and 2 bases at J, with 13 bases between. The CDR3 spans 14 residues. Germline values: CDR1 SEHNR, CDR2 FQNEAQ (reference sequence). The CDR3 spells CASTRLAVTDTQYF. The CDR3 DNA sequence: TGTGCCAGCACTCGGCTAGCAGTCACAGATACGCAGTATTTT.

V usage is TRBV28 and J usage is TRBJ1-2; 10 nucleotides agree with TRBD1. Germline values: CDR1 MDHEN, CDR2 SYDVKM. The CDR3 has 15 residues. With 2 bases clipped from V and 8 bases from J, the junction kept 8 bases outside the gene matches. In nucleotides, the CDR3 is TGTGCCAGCAGTTTAGTTCCCCGGACAGGGGGAGGCTACACCTTC. Amino acids: CASSLVPRTGGGYTF.

V gene TRBV19 combines with J gene TRBJ1-1, with TRBD1 identical over 9 bases. V lost 3 bases and J lost 5; bases outside the gene matches: 10. The germline gives CDR1 LNHDA, CDR2 SQIVND (reference sequence). The CDR3 consists of 16 residues. This CDR3 is CASSMGEMTGGTEAFF. In nucleotides, the CDR3 is TGTGCCAGTAGTATGGGGGAAATGACAGGGGGGACTGAAGCTTTCTTT.

The rearrangement uses TRBV6-1 and TRBJ1-5, with D unresolved. Trimming cost V 2 bases and J 2 bases, with 4 bases left between them. This CDR3 comprises 13 residues. The germline V gene has CDR1 MNHNS and CDR2 SASEGT. CDR3 sequence: CASSERGNQPQHF. Here the CDR3 DNA reads TGTGCCAGCAGTGAAAGGGGCAATCAGCCCCAGCATTTT.

The V call is TRBV25-1, the J call TRBJ2-7; a possible D gene is TRBD1 (6 bases). Germline assignment: CDR1 MGHDK and CDR2 SYGVNS. V shed 6 bases and J shed 4 bases, with 10 bases lying between them. The CDR3 consists of 12 residues. As DNA, the CDR3 is TGTGCCAGCAGCCTCCAGGGGTACGAGCAGTACTTC. The encoded protein is CASSLQGYEQYF.

CDR3 DNA: TGTGCCATCAGTGAGTGGCAGGGGGCGGCTCAGCCCCAGCATTTT. Encoded protein: CAISEWQGAAQPQHF. The chain employs TRBV10-3 and TRBJ1-5; 8 bases align to TRBD1. The CDR3 spans 15 residues. Germline V gene data show CDR1 as ENHRY and CDR2 as SYGVKD. Unmatched junction bases numbered 5, after V lost 1 base and J lost 6 bases.

The J gene is TRBJ2-7, the V gene TRBV30, with D perhaps TRBD2 (5 bases). The germline V gene encodes CDR1 GTSNPN and CDR2 SVGIG (reference sequence). The CDR3 contains 13 residues. Deletions cut 3 bases from V and 2 bases from J, with 11 bases between. CDR3 amino acids: CAWRRAGAYEQYF. CDR3 coding DNA: TGTGCCTGGAGGAGGGCAGGAGCCTACGAGCAGTACTTC.

As concerns this clone: A much bigger clone sits one base away, suggesting this may be a read error. The chain uses TRBV7-2 and TRBJ1-2; D might be TRBD1 (5 bases). This CDR3 spans 15 amino acids. Germline loops: CDR1 SGHTA, CDR2 FQGNSA. The CDR3 spells CANSLNRQPNYGYTF. The CDR3 DNA follows: TGTGCCAACAGCTTGAACCGACAGCCGAACTATGGCTACACCTTC.

This chain links TRBV30 with TRBJ1-1; D uncertain. V was clipped by 0 bases and J by 1 base, with 15 bases between them. Germline assignment: CDR1 GTSNPN and CDR2 SVGIG (reference sequence). The CDR3 covers 16 residues. CDR3 nucleotides: TGTGCCTGGAGTGTAGAGGCGACCTGGGGGAACACTGAAGCTTTCTTT. As protein: CAWSVEATWGNTEAFF.

This clone was recorded once. V gene TRBV7-9 combines with J gene TRBJ1-1; D unresolved. The CDR3 is 15 amino acids. Germline V gene sequence: CDR1 SEHNR, CDR2 FQNEAQ (reference sequence). Trimming left V 1 base short and J 1 base short, with 10 bases between. The CDR3 loop reads CASSLVGRKNTEAFF. As DNA, the CDR3 is TGTGCCAGCAGCTTAGTCGGACGTAAGAACACTGAAGCTTTCTTT.

The CDR3 nucleotides are TGTGCCAGCAGCCCGGACGGAGAGTATGGCTACACCTTC. This encodes CASSPDGEYGYTF. This sequence joins TRBV7-2 and TRBJ1-2; D not certain. The ends were cut back, 5 bases at V and 5 bases at J, with 12 bases in the middle. Germline V gene sequence: CDR1 SGHTA, CDR2 FQGNSA. The CDR3 runs to 13 residues.